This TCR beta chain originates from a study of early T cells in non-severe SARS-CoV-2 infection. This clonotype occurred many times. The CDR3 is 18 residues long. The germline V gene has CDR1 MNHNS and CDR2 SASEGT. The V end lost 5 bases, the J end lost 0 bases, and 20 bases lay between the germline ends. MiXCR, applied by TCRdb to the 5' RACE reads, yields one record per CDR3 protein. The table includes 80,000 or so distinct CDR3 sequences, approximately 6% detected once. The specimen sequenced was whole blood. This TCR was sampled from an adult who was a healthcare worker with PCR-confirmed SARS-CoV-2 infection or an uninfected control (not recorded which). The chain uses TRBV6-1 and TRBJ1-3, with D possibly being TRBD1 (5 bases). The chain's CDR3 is CASSRFRGTDNSGNTIYF. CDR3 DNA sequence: TGTGCCAGCAGTCGGTTCCGGGGGACTGATAACTCTGGAAACACCATATATTTT.